This entry lists 18 T cell receptor beta chains sequenced from one sample in a study of cytotoxic CD8 clonotypes in ibrutinib-treated CLL. Clones were sequenced by immunoSEQ multiplex PCR, and TCRdb holds only the in-frame ones, with some missing. The repertoire holds about 50,000 clones, with roughly 63% as singletons. Material: PBMCs, obtained after 24 months of ibrutinib treatment. These receptors were obtained from a human donor with chronic lymphocytic leukemia.

V gene TRBV11-3 combines with J gene TRBJ2-2; tentatively, D is TRBD1 (5 bases). CDR1 is SGHNT and CDR2 is YENEEA in the germline V gene. The CDR3 consists of 13 residues. The V gene lost 3 bases and the J gene lost 4 bases, with 6 bases spanning the gap. For the CDR3, the DNA is TGTGCCAGCAGCTTGGACACCACCGGGGAGCTGTTTTTT. Its protein product is CASSLDTTGELFF. The full variable domain, its missing parts supplied by reference TRBV11-3 and TRBJ2-2, is EAGVVQSPRYKIIEKKQPVAFWCNPISGHNTLYWYLQNLGQGPELLIRYENEEAVDDSQLPKDRFSAERLKGVDSTLKIQPAELGDSAVYLCASSLDTTGELFFGEGSRLTVL.

This clone was detected a few times. The chain is built from TRBV5-1 and TRBJ1-5; D is possibly TRBD1 (5 bases). Germline CDR1 reads SGHRS; CDR2 reads YFSETQ. The germline V and J ends were trimmed by 0 bases and 3 bases, with 10 bases remaining between them. This CDR3 comprises 15 residues. The CDR3, as DNA: TGCGCCAGCAGCTTGGGACAGAACTTCAATCAGCCCCAGCATTTT. Translation gives CASSLGQNFNQPQHF.

The chain couples TRBV5-1 to TRBJ2-7; the match to TRBD1 covers 8 bases. The V gene end was trimmed by 5 bases and the J gene end by 0 bases; junction bases not matched to a gene: 7. The CDR3 consists of 15 residues. The V gene's germline CDR1 is SGHRS and CDR2 YFSETQ. CDR3 nucleotide sequence: TGCGCCAGCAGAAAATCGACAGGGGCCTCCTACGAGCAGTACTTC. Translated: CASRKSTGASYEQYF.

The chain combines TRBV14 with TRBJ2-7; 8 bases are a match to TRBD1. Unmatched junction bases numbered 6, after V lost 0 bases and J lost 5 bases. CDR1 and CDR2 from the germline V gene are SGHDN and FVKESK. The CDR3 spans 15 residues. The CDR3, as DNA: TGTGCCAGCAGCCAAGATCGGACAGGGAGGAACGAGCAGTACTTC. As protein: CASSQDRTGRNEQYF. The full variable domain, with the rest looked up from reference TRBV14 and TRBJ2-7, is EAGVTQFPSHSVIEKGQTVTLRCDPISGHDNLYWYRRVMGKEIKFLLHFVKESKQDESGMPNNRFLAERTGGTYSTLKVQPAELEDSGVYFCASSQDRTGRNEQYFGPGTRLTVT.

This chain uses TRBV6-6 with TRBJ1-6, with a weak D call TRBD1 (6 bases). V lost 8 bases to trimming and J lost 16 bases, with 27 bases between them. The CDR3 has 15 residues. The germline V gene encodes CDR1 MNHNY and CDR2 SVGAGI (reference sequence). CDR3 nucleotide sequence: TGTGCCAGCGCTAAGGACAGAACAATTCACCTCTCACTCCACTTT. It encodes CASAKDRTIHLSLHF.

The chain joins TRBV9 to TRBJ2-2; 7 bases map to TRBD2. The germline gives CDR1 SGDLS, CDR2 YYNGEE. The length of the CDR3 is 16 residues. With V trimmed by 3 bases and J by 2 bases, 7 bases remained unmatched. CDR3 in DNA: TGTGCCAGCAGCGCCGGCCGGGGACTAAACACCGGGGAGCTGTTTTTT. This gives the protein CASSAGRGLNTGELFF.

This clone was observed a few times. J is TRBJ2-1 and V is TRBV6-5; the D gene is possibly TRBD2 (6 bases). This CDR3 region has 14 residues. Germline values: CDR1 MNHEY, CDR2 SVGAGI. Trimming stripped 11 bases from V and 2 bases from J, with 16 bases between. The CDR3 nucleotides read TGTGCCGCCGGACCGGGGGTGCCCTACAATGAGCAGTTCTTC. As protein: CAAGPGVPYNEQFF.

The rearrangement joins TRBV7-9 to TRBJ2-7, with no clear D. Germline V gene sequence: CDR1 SEHNR, CDR2 FQNEAQ (reference sequence). V lost 4 bases to trimming and J lost 3 bases, with 10 bases between them. The CDR3 is made up of 13 amino acids. CDR3 in DNA: TGTGCCAGCAGCTACTATTCCGACTACGAGCAGTACTTC. Its protein is CASSYYSDYEQYF.

The sample holds many counts of this clone. This CDR3 is also generated by other DNA sequences in the sample. This chain connects TRBV5-1 to TRBJ1-2, with D possibly TRBD1 on 5 matching bases. Trimming left V 4 bases short and J 2 bases short, with 12 bases between. The CDR3 totals 14 residues. CDR1 is SGHRS, CDR2 YFSETQ, per germline. The CDR3 sequence is CASSLGGENYGYTF. CDR3 coding DNA: TGCGCCAGCAGCCTCGGGGGGGAGAACTATGGCTACACCTTC.

This clone was seen just once. The chain links TRBV19 to TRBJ2-7; 8 bases agree with TRBD1. This CDR3 region has 13 residues. Trimming took 5 bases from V and 6 from J; bases not matched to a gene: 6. CDR1 LNHDA and CDR2 SQIVND come from the germline V gene (reference sequence). Written as DNA, the CDR3 is TGTGCCAGTAGTCCCGGACAGGGTGGCGAGCAGTACTTC. This sequence encodes CASSPGQGGEQYF.

V and J are TRBV2 and TRBJ1-4, with D unresolved. V was cut by 8 bases and J by 0 bases, with 10 bases left in between. Germline lookup yields CDR1 SNHLY and CDR2 FYNNEI. CDR3 length: 14 amino acids. The CDR3 DNA is TGTGCCAGCCAACGGGGTGCAACTAATGAAAAACTGTTTTTT. The encoded protein is CASQRGATNEKLFF.

The rearrangement joins TRBV7-6 to TRBJ2-1; 10 bases align to TRBD2. The CDR3 runs to 17 residues. With V trimmed by 1 base and J by 2 bases, 5 bases remained unmatched. Germline V gene data show CDR1 as SGHVS and CDR2 as FNYEAQ. The CDR3 bases are TGTGCCAGCAGCTTAGGAAGTAGCGGGGGGACCTACAATGAGCAGTTCTTC. Protein: CASSLGSSGGTYNEQFF.

The V and J genes are TRBV28 and TRBJ1-6; D unresolved. Trimming removed 4 bases at V and 3 bases at J, with 13 bases between. The CDR3 sequence is 16 residues long. CDR1 is MDHEN and CDR2 is SYDVKM in the germline V gene. CDR3 coding DNA: TGTGCCAGCAGTTGGACCGCCTCGGGCTATAATTCACCCCTCCACTTT. Translated: CASSWTASGYNSPLHF. Full variable domain (remainder filled in from reference TRBV28 and TRBJ1-6): DVKVTQSSRYLVKRTGEKVFLECVQDMDHENMFWYRQDPGLGLRLIYFSYDVKMKEKGDIPEGYSVSREKKERFSLILESASTNQTSMYLCASSWTASGYNSPLHFGNGTRLTVT.

The rearrangement uses TRBV4-1 and TRBJ2-7; D is perhaps TRBD2 (6 bases). V shed 1 base and J shed 3 bases, with 10 bases lying between them. Per germline, CDR1 MGHRA and CDR2 YSYEKL. The CDR3 sequence is 14 residues long. CDR3 protein: CASSQARENYEQYF. The CDR3 DNA is TGCGCCAGCAGCCAAGCCCGGGAGAACTACGAGCAGTACTTC.

The V and J genes are TRBV5-4 and TRBJ1-4; 7 nucleotides align to TRBD1. V dropped 2 bases and J dropped 0; count of bases not matched to a gene: 1. The CDR3 is 15 residues long. Germline V gene data show CDR1 as SGHNT and CDR2 as YYREEE (reference sequence). The CDR3 region is CASSFGQATNEKLFF. In DNA form, the CDR3 reads TGTGCCAGCAGCTTTGGACAGGCAACTAATGAAAAACTGTTTTTT.

For the CDR3, the DNA is TGTGCCAGTAGTATGGACAGCCAGCCCTCCGAGCAGTACTTC. Residues: CASSMDSQPSEQYF. V is TRBV19 and J is TRBJ2-7, with D tentatively TRBD1 (6 bases). The CDR3 is 14 amino acids. The ends were cut back, 3 bases at V and 6 bases at J, with 15 bases in the middle. In germline, CDR1 is LNHDA, CDR2 SQIVND (reference sequence).

The chain couples TRBV2 to TRBJ1-1; no clear D. This CDR3 comprises 11 residues. Germline V CDR1 and CDR2: SNHLY, FYNNEI. Deletions cut 6 bases from V and 3 bases from J, with 5 bases between. Here the CDR3 reads CASRPDTEAFF. In DNA, the CDR3 is TGTGCCAGCAGGCCGGACACTGAAGCTTTCTTT.

This clone was picked up a small number of times. The rearrangement uses TRBV4-2 and TRBJ2-7; no firm D call. Germline V CDR1 and CDR2: LGHNA, YNFKEQ. There are 12 residues in the CDR3. V was trimmed by 1 base and J by 3 bases, leaving 4 bases between them. In DNA, the CDR3 is TGTGCCAGCAGCCAAGGGTTCTACGAGCAGTACTTC. Amino acids: CASSQGFYEQYF.